The TCR beta chain described here comes from a study of blood T cells in healthy people across ages. A second PCR, run for roughly 6 to 11 cycles, used a sample-barcoded 5' primer plus a J-beta primer mix. In TCRdb, the 5' RACE reads were re-called with MiXCR into one record per CDR3 protein. The sample includes approximately 730,000 distinct CDR3 sequences, 53% seen only once; the top ten take approximately 40%. The CDR3 length is 14 residues. The junction had 5 bases not matched to a gene; V was cut back by 5 bases and J by 4 bases. The germline gives CDR1 SGHTA, CDR2 FQGNSA. The chain has TRBV7-2 and TRBJ2-1, with 7 bases fitting TRBD1. This sequence was found in an elderly man in good health. The sequencing sample was made of blood. For the CDR3, the DNA is TGTGCCAGCAGCATTCGGGACAGTTACAATGAGCAGTTCTTC. Its protein is CASSIRDSYNEQFF. Combining the CDR3 with reference TRBV7-2 and TRBJ2-1 gives the whole variable domain GAGVSQSPSNKVTEKGKDVELRCDPISGHTALYWYRQSLGQGLEFLIYFQGNSAPDKSGLPSDRFSAERTGGSVSTLTIQRTQQEDSAVYLCASSIRDSYNEQFFGPGTRLTVL.